This TCR beta chain was sequenced in a study of blood T cell repertoires in COVID-19 (TCRdb year 2020). In terms of the full investigation: The collaborator samples originated in the United States, Italy and Spain and spanned the acute and convalescent phases of COVID-19. The prospective study material was composed of cDNA or gDNA derived from T cells, B-cell-depleted T cells, or PBMCs. Deeply sampled blood TCRbeta repertoires from subjects exposed to, actively infected with, or recovered from COVID-19 were included in the dataset. The repertoires were released in a freely available public database meant as a resource for research on the immune response to SARS-CoV-2. Samples came from the ongoing ImmuneRACE study (first 160 participants) plus 1,254 subjects from 6 global collaborators. A de-identified subject ID, COVID-19 status, age in years and sex were almost always included in the sample metadata. Where HLA class I and class II types were available, the types were taken from metadata supplied by the sample provider, not from assay-based typing. Summary of the overall study and its limitations: How much clinical and demographic metadata was included differed by source and by participant, and the metadata was provided uncurated.

The V end loses 4 bases and the J end loses 5 bases, and a stretch of 24 bases separates them. The CDR3 runs 18 residues from the cysteine to the phenylalanine. CDR3 DNA only is kept here, 54 bases in frame from base 1. TCRbeta CDR3 regions were amplified from genomic DNA by means of the immunoSEQ Assay, a bias-controlled multiplex PCR. Regarding the original processing steps: The number of nucleated cells in each sample was estimated by amplification of reference gene primers within the assay. Sequence reads were collapsed and filtered to measure the absolute abundance of every unique TCRbeta CDR3 rearrangement. For each sample, productive Simpson clonality was calculated as the square root of Simpson's diversity index over productive rearrangements. The source is immuneACCESS, and TCRdb retained only in-frame sequences with V and J called. Part of the clones is not carried over; for the studies checked, unresolved V genes explain less than half of this, and the remainder is unexplained. That table supplies the V and J calls and clone size; D and trimming were determined from the DNA. The sample yields roughly 30,000 clones; about 83% were counted once. The top ten clones comprise about 16% of the sample.

In regard to this clone: Its cognate antigen has yet to be identified. No quality values exist for individual bases; no much larger clone is one base distant.

Whole blood was collected in K2EDTA tubes by collaborating institutions according to the institutions' own protocols. Collaborator samples were shipped for TCRbeta analysis as frozen whole blood, isolated PBMCs, or DNA extracted from either sample type. The rearranged segments are TRBV23-1 and TRBJ2-1; TRBD2 might be the D gene, on 7 matching bases. TRBV23-1 falls under the ORF class, with uncertain function. What was sequenced was peripheral blood. The clonotype comes from a human donor in a cohort sampled during active COVID-19. The DNA reads TGCGCCAGCAGTCGGGGGCGGGAGTTGCGCCTGCACGACAATGAGCAGTTCTTC. This is translated as CASSRGRELRLHDNEQFF.